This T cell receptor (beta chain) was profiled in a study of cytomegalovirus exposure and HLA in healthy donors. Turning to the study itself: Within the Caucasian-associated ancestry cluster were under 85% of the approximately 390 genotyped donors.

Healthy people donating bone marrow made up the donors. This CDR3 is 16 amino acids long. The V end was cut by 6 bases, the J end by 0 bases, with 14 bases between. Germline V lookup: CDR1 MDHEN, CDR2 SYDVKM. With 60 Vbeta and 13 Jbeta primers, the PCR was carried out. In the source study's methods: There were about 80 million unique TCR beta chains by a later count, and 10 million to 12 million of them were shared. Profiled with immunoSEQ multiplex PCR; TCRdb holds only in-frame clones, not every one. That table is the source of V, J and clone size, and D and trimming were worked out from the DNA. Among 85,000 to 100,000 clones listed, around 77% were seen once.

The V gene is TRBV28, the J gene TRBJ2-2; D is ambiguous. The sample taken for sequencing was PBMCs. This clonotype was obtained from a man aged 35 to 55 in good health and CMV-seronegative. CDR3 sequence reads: CASREGAGANTGELFF. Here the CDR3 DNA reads TGTGCCAGCAGGGAAGGTGCAGGCGCGAACACCGGGGAGCTGTTTTTT. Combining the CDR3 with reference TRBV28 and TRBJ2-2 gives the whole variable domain DVKVTQSSRYLVKRTGEKVFLECVQDMDHENMFWYRQDPGLGLRLIYFSYDVKMKEKGDIPEGYSVSREKKERFSLILESASTNQTSMYLCASREGAGANTGELFFGEGSRLTVL.